The rows below give T cell receptor beta chains drawn from one sample of a study of T cell repertoires in cytomegalovirus infection. These receptors' targets are unknown. TCRdb fed the reads into MiXCR, producing one record per CDR3 protein. The sample has hundreds of thousands of distinct CDR3 sequences, 30% to 40% seen once. The specimen comprised cultured CD8+ T cells from PBMCs, sampled from culture after CMV antigen stimulation. The receptors derive from a human donor in good health (CMV status not recorded). Some clones in this sample may be carry-over from other donors' samples. The CDR3 runs from the conserved cysteine through the conserved F or W. D genes are given only for firm matches. Some rows mark clone size as missing; the rest say once, few, many or name a class of expanded clone.

d_call: TRBD1
v_call: TRBV20-1
j_call: TRBJ1-4
clone_size: NA
cdr3_aa: CSARPQDRVRPEKLFF
cdr3_nt: TGCAGTGCTAGACCCCAAGACAGGGTCCGTCCAGAAAAACTGTTTTTT

d_call: NA
v_call: TRBV7-9
j_call: TRBJ2-7
clone_size: NA
cdr3_aa: CASSLALFPYEQYF
cdr3_nt: TGTGCCAGCAGCTTAGCGCTCTTCCCCTACGAGCAGTACTTC

d_call: NA
v_call: TRBV7-6
j_call: TRBJ2-3
clone_size: few
cdr3_aa: CASTTGTDTQYF
cdr3_nt: TGTGCCAGCACCACAGGGACGGATACGCAGTATTTT

d_call: NA
v_call: TRBV6-5
j_call: TRBJ1-2
clone_size: NA
cdr3_aa: CASRPPGVGGIFGYTF
cdr3_nt: TGTGCCAGCAGACCCCCTGGAGTGGGGGGAATATTCGGCTACACCTTC

d_call: NA
v_call: TRBV4-1
j_call: TRBJ2-1
clone_size: few
cdr3_aa: CASSQGLSGNEQFF
cdr3_nt: TGCGCCAGCAGCCAAGGTCTTTCGGGGAATGAGCAGTTCTTC

d_call: NA
v_call: TRBV15
j_call: TRBJ1-1
clone_size: NA
cdr3_aa: CATSQRNTEAFF
cdr3_nt: TGTGCCACCAGCCAGCGGAACACTGAAGCTTTCTTT

d_call: TRBD1
v_call: TRBV4-1
j_call: TRBJ2-2
clone_size: NA
cdr3_aa: CASSPPGQSGELFF
cdr3_nt: TGCGCCAGCAGCCCTCCGGGACAGTCCGGGGAGCTGTTTTTT

d_call: NA
v_call: TRBV6-2/TRBV6-3
j_call: TRBJ2-5
clone_size: NA
cdr3_aa: CASSYVGWGQETQYF
cdr3_nt: TGTGCCAGCAGTTACGTAGGCTGGGGCCAAGAGACCCAGTACTTC

d_call: NA
v_call: TRBV20-1
j_call: TRBJ1-6
clone_size: many
cdr3_aa: CSALGWTLRGIFYSPLHF
cdr3_nt: TGCAGTGCTCTAGGCTGGACCCTCCGGGGAATATTTTACTCACCCCTCCACTTT

d_call: NA
v_call: TRBV7-9
j_call: TRBJ2-7
clone_size: many
cdr3_aa: CASSPGTRYEQYF
cdr3_nt: TGTGCCAGCAGCCCTGGGACACGCTACGAGCAGTACTTC

d_call: NA
v_call: TRBV7-9
j_call: TRBJ2-3
clone_size: NA
cdr3_aa: CASSLVGGPSSLTDTQYF
cdr3_nt: TGTGCTAGCAGCTTAGTCGGCGGACCATCCTCCCTCACAGATACGCAGTATTTT

d_call: TRBD1
v_call: TRBV5-4
j_call: TRBJ1-5
clone_size: NA
cdr3_aa: CASSKSGQGKDQPQHF
cdr3_nt: TGTGCCAGCAGCAAGAGCGGACAGGGAAAGGATCAGCCCCAGCATTTT

d_call: NA
v_call: TRBV4-2
j_call: TRBJ2-1
clone_size: few
cdr3_aa: CASSQIQRTYNEQFF
cdr3_nt: TGTGCCAGCAGCCAAATTCAACGGACCTACAATGAGCAGTTCTTC

d_call: TRBD1
v_call: TRBV3-1
j_call: TRBJ2-7
clone_size: NA
cdr3_aa: CASSGYGTGAYEQYF
cdr3_nt: TGTGCCAGCAGCGGGTACGGGACAGGGGCCTACGAGCAGTACTTC

d_call: TRBD1
v_call: TRBV4-1
j_call: TRBJ1-6
clone_size: NA
cdr3_aa: CASSQIQGRASPLHF
cdr3_nt: TGCGCCAGCAGCCAAATACAGGGGCGCGCTTCACCCCTCCACTTT

d_call: TRBD1
v_call: TRBV12-5
j_call: TRBJ2-7
clone_size: few
cdr3_aa: CASGWPGGGDEQYF
cdr3_nt: TGTGCTAGTGGGTGGCCAGGGGGCGGGGACGAGCAGTACTTC

d_call: NA
v_call: TRBV18
j_call: TRBJ2-1
clone_size: NA
cdr3_aa: CASSPGKQFF
cdr3_nt: TGTGCCAGCTCACCCGGGAAGCAGTTCTTC

d_call: NA
v_call: TRBV19
j_call: TRBJ2-6
clone_size: NA
cdr3_aa: CASSTVEGQGSLSGANVLTF
cdr3_nt: TGTGCCAGTAGTACAGTAGAGGGGCAGGGCTCCCTCTCTGGGGCCAACGTCCTGACTTTC

d_call: NA
v_call: TRBV2
j_call: TRBJ1-6
clone_size: NA
cdr3_aa: CASSDGDLISPLHF
cdr3_nt: TGTGCCAGCAGTGACGGGGACCTGATTTCACCCCTCCACTTT

d_call: TRBD2
v_call: TRBV4-3
j_call: TRBJ2-1
clone_size: NA
cdr3_aa: CASSHPGLAGAWMNDEQFF
cdr3_nt: TGCGCCAGCAGCCATCCGGGACTAGCGGGGGCCTGGATGAACGATGAGCAGTTCTTC

d_call: TRBD1
v_call: TRBV7-6
j_call: TRBJ1-2
clone_size: NA
cdr3_aa: CASSFGGQLINYGYTF
cdr3_nt: TGTGCCAGCAGCTTCGGGGGACAGTTGATAAACTATGGCTACACCTTC

d_call: NA
v_call: TRBV12-3/TRBV12-4
j_call: TRBJ1-4
clone_size: few
cdr3_aa: CASSYAGVQEKLFF
cdr3_nt: TGTGCCAGCAGCTACGCGGGAGTTCAGGAAAAACTGTTTTTT

d_call: NA
v_call: TRBV6-5
j_call: TRBJ1-6
clone_size: many
cdr3_aa: CASSFLYRVGERSPLHF
cdr3_nt: TGTGCCAGCAGTTTTCTATACAGGGTCGGGGAACGCTCACCCCTCCACTTT

d_call: NA
v_call: TRBV13
j_call: TRBJ1-6
clone_size: NA
cdr3_aa: CASSPRLDSPLHF
cdr3_nt: TGTGCCAGCAGCCCCAGACTAGATTCACCCCTCCACTTT

d_call: TRBD1
v_call: TRBV4-1
j_call: TRBJ2-3
clone_size: NA
cdr3_aa: CASSLGQGRGDTQYF
cdr3_nt: TGCGCCAGCAGCCTTGGACAGGGCAGAGGCGATACGCAGTATTTT

d_call: NA
v_call: TRBV6-2/TRBV6-3
j_call: TRBJ2-3
clone_size: few
cdr3_aa: CASTYDGFTDTQYF
cdr3_nt: TGTGCCAGCACCTACGATGGCTTCACAGATACGCAGTATTTT

d_call: TRBD1
v_call: TRBV5-4
j_call: TRBJ1-6
clone_size: NA
cdr3_aa: CASSLDRGPSPLHF
cdr3_nt: TGTGCCAGCAGCTTGGACAGGGGGCCTTCACCCCTCCACTTT

d_call: TRBD2
v_call: TRBV7-6
j_call: TRBJ2-3
clone_size: few
cdr3_aa: CASTRSGGAGDTQYF
cdr3_nt: TGTGCCAGCACCCGTAGCGGGGGGGCGGGGGATACGCAGTATTTT

d_call: NA
v_call: TRBV20-1
j_call: TRBJ2-1
clone_size: NA
cdr3_aa: CSAGLATNEQFF
cdr3_nt: TGCAGTGCTGGACTGGCGACAAATGAGCAGTTCTTC

d_call: NA
v_call: TRBV7-3
j_call: TRBJ1-1
clone_size: few
cdr3_aa: CASRTSGTEAFF
cdr3_nt: TGTGCCAGCAGGACCAGTGGCACTGAAGCTTTCTTT

d_call: TRBD2
v_call: TRBV7-9
j_call: TRBJ2-1
clone_size: few
cdr3_aa: CASSPPIWGGSSSYNEQFF
cdr3_nt: TGTGCCAGCAGCCCGCCTATATGGGGGGGGAGTAGCTCCTACAATGAGCAGTTCTTC

d_call: TRBD1
v_call: TRBV5-4
j_call: TRBJ1-2
clone_size: few
cdr3_aa: CASSLDQGDHYGYTF
cdr3_nt: TGTGCCAGCAGTTTAGACCAGGGGGATCACTATGGCTACACCTTC

d_call: TRBD1
v_call: TRBV15
j_call: TRBJ1-1
clone_size: few
cdr3_aa: CATSSRDRVNTEAFF
cdr3_nt: TGTGCCACCAGCAGCCGGGACAGGGTGAACACTGAAGCTTTCTTT

d_call: TRBD1
v_call: TRBV4-3
j_call: TRBJ1-1
clone_size: NA
cdr3_aa: CASSHRPGTGVDTEAFF
cdr3_nt: TGCGCCAGCAGCCACAGGCCCGGGACAGGCGTGGACACTGAAGCTTTCTTT

d_call: NA
v_call: TRBV7-9
j_call: TRBJ1-2
clone_size: few
cdr3_aa: CASSQANYGYTF
cdr3_nt: TGTGCCAGCAGCCAAGCTAACTATGGCTACACCTTC

d_call: TRBD2
v_call: TRBV4-3
j_call: TRBJ2-1
clone_size: NA
cdr3_aa: CASSLTRSGGYNEQFF
cdr3_nt: TGCGCCAGCAGCCTCACACGCAGCGGGGGATACAATGAGCAGTTCTTC

d_call: NA
v_call: TRBV6-1
j_call: TRBJ2-7
clone_size: NA
cdr3_aa: CASSVDAFTSYEQYF
cdr3_nt: TGTGCCAGCAGTGTCGACGCCTTCACCTCCTACGAGCAGTACTTC

d_call: TRBD1
v_call: TRBV7-6
j_call: TRBJ2-7
clone_size: NA
cdr3_aa: CASSLAGTANSYEQYF
cdr3_nt: TGTGCCAGCAGCTTAGCCGGGACAGCAAACTCCTACGAGCAGTACTTC

d_call: NA
v_call: TRBV20-1
j_call: TRBJ2-1
clone_size: NA
cdr3_aa: CSASLVNEQFF
cdr3_nt: TGCAGTGCTAGCCTAGTCAATGAGCAGTTCTTC

d_call: TRBD1
v_call: TRBV7-6
j_call: TRBJ2-3
clone_size: few
cdr3_aa: CASSIIDRVLTDTQYF
cdr3_nt: TGTGCCAGCAGCATCATCGACAGGGTCCTCACAGATACGCAGTATTTT

d_call: NA
v_call: TRBV19
j_call: TRBJ1-2
clone_size: NA
cdr3_aa: CASSIESGVTAYGYTF
cdr3_nt: TGTGCCAGTAGTATAGAAAGCGGAGTAACGGCCTATGGCTACACCTTC

d_call: NA
v_call: TRBV12-3/TRBV12-4
j_call: TRBJ1-1
clone_size: few
cdr3_aa: CASTEYYMEYSKNTEAFF
cdr3_nt: TGTGCCAGCACCGAGTACTACATGGAGTACTCAAAGAACACTGAAGCTTTCTTT

d_call: NA
v_call: TRBV27
j_call: TRBJ1-6
clone_size: few
cdr3_aa: CASNHNEGSPLHF
cdr3_nt: TGTGCCAGCAACCACAATGAGGGGTCACCCCTCCACTTT

d_call: TRBD1
v_call: TRBV15
j_call: TRBJ1-6
clone_size: few
cdr3_aa: CATSPTGGDNSGNSPLHF
cdr3_nt: TGTGCCACCAGTCCGACAGGGGGGGATAACTCCGGGAATTCACCCCTCCACTTT

d_call: NA
v_call: TRBV27
j_call: TRBJ1-2
clone_size: few
cdr3_aa: CASSSTADYGYTF
cdr3_nt: TGTGCCAGCAGTTCTACAGCAGACTATGGCTACACCTTC

d_call: TRBD2
v_call: TRBV7-6
j_call: TRBJ2-1
clone_size: many
cdr3_aa: CASSLSDGTTAYNEQFF
cdr3_nt: TGTGCCAGCAGCTTGTCAGACGGGACTACCGCCTACAATGAGCAGTTCTTC

d_call: TRBD1
v_call: TRBV25-1
j_call: TRBJ2-2
clone_size: NA
cdr3_aa: CASSEGTVSTGELFF
cdr3_nt: TGTGCCAGCAGTGAGGGGACAGTCAGCACCGGGGAGCTGTTTTTT

d_call: NA
v_call: TRBV7-9
j_call: TRBJ2-1
clone_size: NA
cdr3_aa: CAGSQPGPAYNEQFF
cdr3_nt: TGTGCCGGCAGCCAACCAGGGCCAGCTTACAATGAGCAGTTCTTC

d_call: NA
v_call: TRBV27
j_call: TRBJ2-1
clone_size: NA
cdr3_aa: CASSSTGIPNEQFF
cdr3_nt: TGTGCCAGCAGTTCGACCGGGATACCCAATGAGCAGTTCTTC

d_call: NA
v_call: TRBV5-6
j_call: TRBJ1-2
clone_size: NA
cdr3_aa: CASSSRMPGYTF
cdr3_nt: TGTGCCAGCAGCTCGAGGATGCCTGGCTACACCTTC

d_call: NA
v_call: TRBV7-9
j_call: TRBJ1-5
clone_size: few
cdr3_aa: CASSPEWVGNQPQHF
cdr3_nt: TGTGCCAGCAGCCCCGAGTGGGTCGGCAATCAGCCCCAGCATTTT

d_call: TRBD1
v_call: TRBV7-6
j_call: TRBJ1-5
clone_size: many
cdr3_aa: CASSLASGQGAGMGNQPQHF
cdr3_nt: TGTGCCAGCAGCTTAGCGTCGGGACAGGGGGCAGGGATGGGCAATCAGCCCCAGCATTTT

d_call: NA
v_call: TRBV7-2
j_call: TRBJ2-3
clone_size: NA
cdr3_aa: CASSPRDFSETDTQYF
cdr3_nt: TGTGCCAGCAGCCCTAGGGACTTTTCTGAGACAGATACGCAGTATTTT

d_call: NA
v_call: TRBV7-6
j_call: TRBJ2-5
clone_size: NA
cdr3_aa: CASSLDSVLAQYF
cdr3_nt: TGTGCCAGCAGCTTAGACAGCGTATTGGCCCAGTACTTC

d_call: NA
v_call: TRBV6-1
j_call: TRBJ2-3
clone_size: few
cdr3_aa: CASSRREGADTQYF
cdr3_nt: TGTGCCAGCAGCCGGAGGGAGGGGGCAGATACGCAGTATTTT